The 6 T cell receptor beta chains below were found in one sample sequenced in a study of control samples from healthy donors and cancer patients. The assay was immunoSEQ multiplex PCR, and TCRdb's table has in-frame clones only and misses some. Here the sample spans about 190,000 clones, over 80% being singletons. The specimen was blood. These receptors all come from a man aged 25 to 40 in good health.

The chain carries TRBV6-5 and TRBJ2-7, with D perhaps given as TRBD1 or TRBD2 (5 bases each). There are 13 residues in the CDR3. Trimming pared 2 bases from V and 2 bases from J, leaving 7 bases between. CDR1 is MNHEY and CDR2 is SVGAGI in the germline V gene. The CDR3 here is CASSYGGTYEQYF. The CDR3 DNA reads TGTGCCAGCAGTTACGGGGGAACCTACGAGCAGTACTTC.

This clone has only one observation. The chain's CDR3 is CASSLATGYEQFF. The CDR3, as DNA: TGCGCCAGCAGCTTGGCCACGGGGTATGAGCAGTTCTTC. The V and J genes are TRBV5-1 and TRBJ2-1, with a weak D call TRBD2 (5 bases). Germline V gene sequence: CDR1 SGHRS, CDR2 YFSETQ. CDR3 length: 13 amino acids. V was cut by 0 bases and J by 8 bases, with 9 bases left in between.

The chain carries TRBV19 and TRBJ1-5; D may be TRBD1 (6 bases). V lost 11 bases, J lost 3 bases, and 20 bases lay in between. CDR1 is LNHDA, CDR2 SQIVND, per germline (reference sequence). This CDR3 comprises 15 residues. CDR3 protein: CASGEAGAANQPQHF. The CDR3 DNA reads TGTGCCTCAGGGGAAGCAGGGGCGGCCAATCAGCCCCAGCATTTT. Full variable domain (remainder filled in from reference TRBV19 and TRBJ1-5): DGGITQSPKYLFRKEGQNVTLSCEQNLNHDAMYWYRQDPGQGLRLIYYSQIVNDFQKGDIAEGYSVSREKKESFPLTVTSAQKNPTAFYLCASGEAGAANQPQHFGDGTRLSIL.

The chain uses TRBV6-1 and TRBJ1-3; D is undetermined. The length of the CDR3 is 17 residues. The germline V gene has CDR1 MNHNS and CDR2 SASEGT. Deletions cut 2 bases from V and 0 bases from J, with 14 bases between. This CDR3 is CASSELVGSGSGNTIYF. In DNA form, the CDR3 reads TGTGCCAGCAGTGAACTCGTAGGGTCTGGCTCTGGAAACACCATATATTTT.

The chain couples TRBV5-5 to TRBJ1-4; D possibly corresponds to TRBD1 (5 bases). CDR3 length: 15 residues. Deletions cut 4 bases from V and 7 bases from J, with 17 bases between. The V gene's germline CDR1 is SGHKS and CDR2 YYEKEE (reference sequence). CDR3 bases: TGTGCCAGCAGCGGCCTGGGGGGGAGACCTGAAAAACTGTTTTTT. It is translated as CASSGLGGRPEKLFF.

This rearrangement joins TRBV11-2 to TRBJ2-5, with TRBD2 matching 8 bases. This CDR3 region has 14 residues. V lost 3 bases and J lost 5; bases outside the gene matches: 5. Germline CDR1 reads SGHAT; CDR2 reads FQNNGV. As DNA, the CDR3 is TGTGCCAGCAGCTTCGGGGGGGCGCGTGAGACCCAGTACTTC. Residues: CASSFGGARETQYF.